Below are 14 T cell receptor beta chains sequenced from a single sample in a study of cytomegalovirus exposure and HLA in healthy donors. The PCR employed 60 Vbeta primers together with 13 Jbeta primers. TCRdb's table, derived via immunoSEQ multiplex PCR, lists solely in-frame clones and lacks some. The table has tens of thousands of clones, around 82% seen once. Sequenced input: PBMCs. The origin of the receptors is a woman aged 18-29 years in good health and CMV-seronegative.

V usage is TRBV28 and J usage is TRBJ1-4; D uncertain. The CDR3 extends over 14 amino acids. Trimming shortened V by 3 bases and J by 8 bases, and 13 bases separated the two germline ends. Per the germline V gene, CDR1 is MDHEN and CDR2 is SYDVKM. CDR3 nucleotides: TGTGCCAGCAGTTTTACCCGGGGAGGGGAAAAACTGTTTTTT. Translation gives CASSFTRGGEKLFF.

The chain recombines TRBV30 with TRBJ2-1; D is perhaps TRBD1 (7 bases). Trimming shortened V by 5 bases and J by 2 bases, and 10 bases separated the two germline ends. Germline V CDR1 and CDR2: GTSNPN, SVGIG (reference sequence). This CDR3 region has 13 residues. In DNA, the CDR3 is TGTGCCTGGGGCGGGACAGCCTACAATGAGCAGTTCTTC. Translated: CAWGGTAYNEQFF.

This clone was seen only once. The chain combines TRBV7-9 with TRBJ2-2; weak D call: TRBD2 (5 bases). CDR1 and CDR2 (germline): SEHNR, FQNEAQ (reference sequence). V was trimmed by 1 base and J by 8 bases, leaving 14 bases between them. The CDR3 is 15 amino acids. The CDR3 is CASSLGQLVLGELFF. The CDR3 DNA follows: TGTGCCAGCAGCTTAGGCCAACTAGTACTAGGGGAGCTGTTTTTT.

The CDR3 spells CASSVSASGSTDTQYF. CDR3 in DNA: TGTGCCAGCAGTGTCAGTGCTAGCGGGAGCACAGATACGCAGTATTTT. V usage is TRBV6-4 and J usage is TRBJ2-3, with 8 positions matching TRBD2. The CDR3 covers 16 residues. Looked up from germline, CDR1 is MRHNA and CDR2 is SNTAGT. After removal of 4 bases from V and 0 bases from J, the junction contained 6 bases not matched to a gene.

This rearrangement joins TRBV11-3 to TRBJ2-1; 10 bases match TRBD2. CDR1 and CDR2 from the germline V gene are SGHNT and YENEEA. The CDR3 is 16 residues long. Unmatched junction bases numbered 8, after V lost 4 bases and J lost 5 bases. CDR3 coding DNA: TGTGCCAGCAGCTCTAGAGAACTAGCGGGAAACAATGAGCAGTTCTTC. This sequence encodes CASSSRELAGNNEQFF.

The chain joins TRBV30 to TRBJ1-1; D unclear. The CDR3 is 12 amino acids. V lost 8 bases and J lost 0, with 10 bases in between. CDR1 GTSNPN and CDR2 SVGIG come from the germline V gene (reference sequence). In nucleotides, the CDR3 is TGTGCCGGCGGGTTCATGAACACTGAAGCTTTCTTT. It is translated as CAGGFMNTEAFF.

Concerning this clone itself: A junction boundary mismatches the germline segment, possibly from a read error. The V and J genes are TRBV10-1 and TRBJ2-4; 9 nucleotides align to TRBD2. Germline V gene sequence: CDR1 WNHNN, CDR2 SYGVQD (reference sequence). The CDR3 consists of 18 residues. CDR3 coding DNA: TGCGCCAGCAGTGAGAGGGTAGCGGGGGACATAGCCAAAAACAGTCAGTACTTC. Protein sequence: CASSERVAGDIAKNSQYF.

This chain links TRBV7-9 with TRBJ1-5; 7 bases fit TRBD1. Germline assignment: CDR1 SEHNR and CDR2 FQNEAQ (reference sequence). The CDR3 loop spans 16 amino acids. V was pared by 5 bases and J by 0 bases, with 7 bases of the junction left unmatched. The CDR3 sequence is CASSPLTGFSNQPQHF. In DNA, the CDR3 is TGTGCCAGCAGCCCTTTGACAGGGTTTAGCAATCAGCCCCAGCATTTT.

This clone was recorded once. Sequence at one end of the junction differs from germline and may be a read error. The chain is built from TRBV18 and TRBJ1-2, with 7 bases matching TRBD1. The CDR3 totals 14 residues. Germline V gene lookup returns CDR1 KGHSH and CDR2 LQKENI. The CDR3 nucleotides are TGTGCCAGCTCACCAGCACAGGGGCCCTATAGCTACACCTTC. This gives the protein CASSPAQGPYSYTF.

The J gene is TRBJ1-1, the V gene TRBV5-1, with D tentatively TRBD1 (6 bases). The CDR3 is 15 amino acids. V was pared by 2 bases and J by 4 bases, with 15 bases between. Germline CDR1 SGHRS, CDR2 YFSETQ. The DNA of the CDR3 is TGCGCCAGCAGCTTCTTTGGGGGCGATAGCACTGAAGCTTTCTTT. Protein sequence: CASSFFGGDSTEAFF.

The V call is TRBV30, the J call TRBJ1-2; D call uncertain. CDR3 length: 12 amino acids. V shed 0 bases and J shed 5 bases, with 7 bases lying between them. Looked up from germline, CDR1 is GTSNPN and CDR2 is SVGIG (reference sequence). For the CDR3, the DNA is TGTGCCTGGAGTGTATCCGGTTATGGCTACACCTTC. Residues: CAWSVSGYGYTF.

DNA of the CDR3: TGCGCCAGCAGCACCACAGGGGGCAACTACAATGAGCAGTTCTTC. It translates to CASSTTGGNYNEQFF. The chain combines TRBV5-1 with TRBJ2-1, with 9 nucleotides matching TRBD1. There are 15 residues in the CDR3. CDR1 and CDR2 from the germline V gene are SGHRS and YFSETQ. The V gene end was trimmed by 4 bases and the J gene end by 3 bases; junction bases not matched to a gene: 5.

The chain links TRBV4-1 to TRBJ1-1; D remains ambiguous. The CDR3 is 13 amino acids. V gave up 4 bases and J gave up 4 bases, with 10 bases separating them. CDR1 MGHRA and CDR2 YSYEKL come from the germline V gene. The CDR3: CASSPDWPTEAFF. Written as DNA, the CDR3 is TGCGCCAGCAGCCCCGATTGGCCCACTGAAGCTTTCTTT.

Note on this clone: This specimen includes other DNA sequences encoding the same CDR3. CDR3 loop: CASSSDRGTDTQYF. The CDR3 nucleotides are TGCGCCAGCAGCTCGGACAGGGGGACAGATACGCAGTATTTT. This chain joins TRBV5-1 and TRBJ2-3, with TRBD1 matching over 10 bases. V was clipped by 3 bases and J by 3 bases; unmatched bases: 1. This CDR3 spans 14 amino acids. Germline V gene sequence: CDR1 SGHRS, CDR2 YFSETQ.